This passage covers 8 T cell receptor beta chains from one sample sequenced in a study of blood T cell repertoires in COVID-19. TCRdb keeps only in-frame clones here, not all; method: immunoSEQ multiplex PCR. The sample contains about 140,000 clones, around 80% of which appear only once. The source material was PBMCs or T cells enriched from blood (not recorded which). The receptors shown here come from a man aged 65-85 years who had been exposed to COVID-19.

This rearrangement joins TRBV4-1 to TRBJ2-3; D unresolved. V was cut by 1 base and J by 2 bases, with 10 bases left in between. The CDR3 has 15 residues. Germline CDR1 MGHRA, CDR2 YSYEKL. The CDR3 protein is CASSQGPKSTDTQYF. The CDR3, as DNA: TGCGCCAGCAGCCAAGGTCCCAAATCCACAGATACGCAGTATTTT.

The rearrangement joins TRBV10-3 to TRBJ1-1; weak D call: TRBD1 (5 bases). Looked up from germline, CDR1 is ENHRY and CDR2 is SYGVKD. This CDR3 contains 15 residues. Trimming stripped 6 bases from V and 1 base from J, with 15 bases between. CDR3: CAIRETDLQNTEAFF. The CDR3, as DNA: TGTGCCATCAGGGAGACAGATTTACAGAACACTGAAGCTTTCTTT.

This rearrangement joins TRBV28 to TRBJ1-1; TRBD1 matches at 7 bases. V was pared by 6 bases and J by 8 bases, with 9 bases of the junction left unmatched. This CDR3 has 13 amino acids. CDR1 and CDR2 (germline): MDHEN, SYDVKM. The CDR3 reads CASRGTGELEAFF. DNA of the CDR3: TGTGCCAGCAGAGGTACAGGGGAGCTCGAAGCTTTCTTT. The whole variable domain, remainder taken from reference TRBV28 and TRBJ1-1, is DVKVTQSSRYLVKRTGEKVFLECVQDMDHENMFWYRQDPGLGLRLIYFSYDVKMKEKGDIPEGYSVSREKKERFSLILESASTNQTSMYLCASRGTGELEAFFGQGTRLTVV.

The chain joins TRBV7-2 to TRBJ1-1; no clear D gene. Trimming cost V 1 base and J 1 base, with 13 bases left between them. The CDR3 length is 16 residues. Germline CDR1 SGHTA, CDR2 FQGNSA. The CDR3 DNA reads as TGTGCCAGCAGCTTAGTGCCGCTTCGAGGGAACACTGAAGCTTTCTTT. It specifies CASSLVPLRGNTEAFF.

The chain uses TRBV5-1 and TRBJ2-1; 9 bases agree with TRBD2. The CDR3 contains 17 residues. V lost 1 base and J lost 5; bases outside the gene matches: 10. Germline V gives CDR1 SGHRS, CDR2 YFSETQ. CDR3 sequence: CASSLFGGGARNNEQFF. CDR3 DNA: TGCGCCAGCAGCTTGTTCGGCGGGGGGGCTCGGAACAATGAGCAGTTCTTC.

The chain couples TRBV10-2 to TRBJ1-6, with D possibly TRBD1 on 5 matching bases. Germline-derived CDR1 and CDR2 are WSHSY and SAAADI. The CDR3 contains 14 residues. Trimming removed 6 bases from V and 7 bases from J, with 13 bases in between. DNA of the CDR3: TGCGCCAGCAGCAGGGTTCCCCCGAATTCACCCCTCCACTTT. It yields the protein CASSRVPPNSPLHF.

The sample holds one count of this clone. The chain recombines TRBV6-5 with TRBJ2-2; 8 bases map to TRBD2. This CDR3 region has 15 residues. Trimming cost V 4 bases and J 7 bases; bases outside gene matches: 8. Germline V gene data show CDR1 as MNHEY and CDR2 as SVGAGI. CDR3 nucleotides: TGTGCCAGCAGTTGGGGACTAGAAAGGGGCGGGGAGCTGTTTTTT. This codes for CASSWGLERGGELFF.

V usage is TRBV14 and J usage is TRBJ1-2, with D possibly TRBD1 on 5 matching bases. The CDR3 consists of 13 residues. Germline CDR1 is SGHDN and CDR2 is FVKESK. Trimming pared 4 bases from V and 5 bases from J, leaving 11 bases between. The chain's CDR3 is CASSPQGRYGYTF. In DNA, the CDR3 is TGTGCCAGCAGCCCGCAGGGTCGGTATGGCTACACCTTC.